The TCR beta chain described here comes from a study of T cell responses to AZD1222 COVID-19 vaccine. CDR1 SGHAT and CDR2 FQNNGV come from the germline V gene. The ends were cut back, 1 base at V and 4 bases at J, with 13 bases in the middle. The CDR3 contains 15 residues. Remarks on this clone: What it binds is unknown.

Findings and caveats of the study: A mostly white British donor set with more females was recruited, and clonal diversity was possibly underestimated. Unmutated regions of variants are reportedly targeted by nearly half of spike-specific TCRs.

Sequencing was performed with immunoSEQ multiplex PCR; in TCRdb, only in-frame clones are kept and a portion is missing. The sample lists 140,000 or so clones; approximately 89% were seen once. This TCR came from an adult in good health. V usage is TRBV11-2 and J usage is TRBJ1-1; TRBD1 is a possible D gene (5 bases). This material consisted of peripheral blood, taken on day 0 of AZD1222 vaccination. CDR3 region: CASSLGLGGPTEAFF. In DNA form, the CDR3 reads TGTGCCAGCAGCTTAGGATTGGGGGGACCCACTGAAGCTTTCTTT.